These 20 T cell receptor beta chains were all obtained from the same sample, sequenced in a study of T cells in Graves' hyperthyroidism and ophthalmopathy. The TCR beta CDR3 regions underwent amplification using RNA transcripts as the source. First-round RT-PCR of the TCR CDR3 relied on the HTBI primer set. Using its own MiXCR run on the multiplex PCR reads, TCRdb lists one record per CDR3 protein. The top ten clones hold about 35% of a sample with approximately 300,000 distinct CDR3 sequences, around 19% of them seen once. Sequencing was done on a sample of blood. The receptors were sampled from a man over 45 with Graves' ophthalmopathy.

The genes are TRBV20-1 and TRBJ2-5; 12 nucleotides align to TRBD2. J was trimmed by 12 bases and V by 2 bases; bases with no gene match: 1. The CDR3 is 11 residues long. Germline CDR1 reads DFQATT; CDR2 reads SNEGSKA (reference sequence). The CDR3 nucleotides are TGCAGTGCTAGACTAGCGGGAGGGGAGTACTTC. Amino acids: CSARLAGGEYF.

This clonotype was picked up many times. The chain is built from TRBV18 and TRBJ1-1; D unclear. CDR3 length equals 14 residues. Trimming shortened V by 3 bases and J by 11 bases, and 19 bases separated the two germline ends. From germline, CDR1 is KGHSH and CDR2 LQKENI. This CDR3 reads CASSPDRRNNEAFF. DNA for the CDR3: TGTGCCAGCTCACCTGATCGACGGAACAACGAGGCTTTCTTT.

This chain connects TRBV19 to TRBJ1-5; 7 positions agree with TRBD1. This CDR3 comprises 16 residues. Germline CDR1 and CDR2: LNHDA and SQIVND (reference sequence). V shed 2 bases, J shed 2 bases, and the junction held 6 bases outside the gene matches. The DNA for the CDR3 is TGTGCCAGTAGTATAAAAGGGGGCAACGGCAATCAGCCCCAGCATTTT. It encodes CASSIKGGNGNQPQHF.

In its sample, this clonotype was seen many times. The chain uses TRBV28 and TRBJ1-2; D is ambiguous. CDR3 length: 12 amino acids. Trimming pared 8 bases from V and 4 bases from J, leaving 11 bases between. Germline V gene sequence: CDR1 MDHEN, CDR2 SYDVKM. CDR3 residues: CASWGISYGYTF. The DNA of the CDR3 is TGTGCCAGCTGGGGAATAAGCTATGGCTACACCTTC.

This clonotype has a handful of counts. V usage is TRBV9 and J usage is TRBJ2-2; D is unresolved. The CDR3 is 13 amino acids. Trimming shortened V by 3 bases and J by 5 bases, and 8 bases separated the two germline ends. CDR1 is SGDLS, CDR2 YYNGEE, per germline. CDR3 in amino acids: CASSDGSTGELFF. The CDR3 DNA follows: TGTGCCAGCAGCGACGGTAGTACCGGGGAGCTGTTTTTT.

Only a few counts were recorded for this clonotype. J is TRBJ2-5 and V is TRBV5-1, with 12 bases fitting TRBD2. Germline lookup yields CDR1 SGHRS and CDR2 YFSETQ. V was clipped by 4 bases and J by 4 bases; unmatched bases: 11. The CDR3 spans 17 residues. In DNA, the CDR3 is TGCGCCAGCAGCACCCGGACTAGCGGGATAGCTCCAGAGACCCAGTACTTC. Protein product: CASSTRTSGIAPETQYF.

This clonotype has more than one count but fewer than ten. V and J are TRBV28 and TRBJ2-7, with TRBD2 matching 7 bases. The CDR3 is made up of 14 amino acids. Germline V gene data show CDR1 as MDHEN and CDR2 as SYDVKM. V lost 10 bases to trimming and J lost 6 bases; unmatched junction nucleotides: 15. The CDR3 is CATVPISGSPEQYF. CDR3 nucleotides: TGTGCCACCGTCCCTATTAGCGGGTCCCCCGAGCAGTACTTC. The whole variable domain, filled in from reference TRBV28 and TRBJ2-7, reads DVKVTQSSRYLVKRTGEKVFLECVQDMDHENMFWYRQDPGLGLRLIYFSYDVKMKEKGDIPEGYSVSREKKERFSLILESASTNQTSMYLCATVPISGSPEQYFGPGTRLTVT.

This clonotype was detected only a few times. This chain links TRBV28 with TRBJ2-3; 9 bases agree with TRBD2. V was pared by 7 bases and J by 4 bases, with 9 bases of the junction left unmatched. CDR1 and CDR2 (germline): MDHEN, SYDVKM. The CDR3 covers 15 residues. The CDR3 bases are TGTGCCAGCAACCAATATAGCGGGAGATCAGATACGCAGTATTTT. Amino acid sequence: CASNQYSGRSDTQYF.

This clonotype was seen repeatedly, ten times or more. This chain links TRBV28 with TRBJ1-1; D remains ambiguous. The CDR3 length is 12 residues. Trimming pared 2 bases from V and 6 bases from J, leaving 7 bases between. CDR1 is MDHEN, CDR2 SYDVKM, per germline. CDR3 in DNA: TGTGCCAGCAGTTTAGGAGGACCTGAAGCTTTCTTT. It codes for CASSLGGPEAFF.

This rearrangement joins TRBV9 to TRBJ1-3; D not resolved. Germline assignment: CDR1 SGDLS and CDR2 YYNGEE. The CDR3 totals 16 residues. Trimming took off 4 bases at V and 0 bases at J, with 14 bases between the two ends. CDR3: CASSSHPGGSGNTIYF. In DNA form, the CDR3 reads TGTGCCAGCAGCTCTCACCCGGGCGGCTCTGGAAACACCATATATTTT.

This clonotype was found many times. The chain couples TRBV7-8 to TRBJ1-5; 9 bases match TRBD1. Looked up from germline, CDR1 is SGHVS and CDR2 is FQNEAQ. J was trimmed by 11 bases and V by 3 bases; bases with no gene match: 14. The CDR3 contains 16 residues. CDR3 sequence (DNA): TGTGCCAGCAGCTTTGAACAGGGGGCCAGTCCGGGGTCCCAGCATTTT. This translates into CASSFEQGASPGSQHF.

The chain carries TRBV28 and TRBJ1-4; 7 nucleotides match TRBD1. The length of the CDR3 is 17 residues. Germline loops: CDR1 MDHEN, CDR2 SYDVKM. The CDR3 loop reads CAIRGGGQKGTNEKLFF. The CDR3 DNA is TGTGCGATCCGGGGTGGGGGACAGAAGGGAACTAATGAAAAACTGTTTTTT.

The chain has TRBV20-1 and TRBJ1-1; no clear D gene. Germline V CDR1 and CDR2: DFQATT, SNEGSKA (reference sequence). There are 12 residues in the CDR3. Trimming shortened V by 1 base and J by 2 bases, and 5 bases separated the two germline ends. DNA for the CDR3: TGCAGTGCTAGAGCAGGTAACACTGAAGCTTTCTTT. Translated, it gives CSARAGNTEAFF.

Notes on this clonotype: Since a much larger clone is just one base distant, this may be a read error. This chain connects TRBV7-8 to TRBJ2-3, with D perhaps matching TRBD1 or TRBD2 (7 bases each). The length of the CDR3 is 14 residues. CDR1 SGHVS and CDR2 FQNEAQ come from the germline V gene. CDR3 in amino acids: CPSSGDSPHGTQYF. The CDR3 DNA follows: TGTCCCAGCAGCGGGGACAGTCCACATGGTACGCAGTATTTT.

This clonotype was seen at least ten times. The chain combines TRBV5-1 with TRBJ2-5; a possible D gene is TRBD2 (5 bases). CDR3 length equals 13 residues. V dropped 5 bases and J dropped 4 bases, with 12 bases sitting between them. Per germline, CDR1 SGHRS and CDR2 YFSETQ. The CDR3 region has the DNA TGCGCCAGCAGTATTGAGGGAGTAGAGACCCAGTACTTC. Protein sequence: CASSIEGVETQYF.

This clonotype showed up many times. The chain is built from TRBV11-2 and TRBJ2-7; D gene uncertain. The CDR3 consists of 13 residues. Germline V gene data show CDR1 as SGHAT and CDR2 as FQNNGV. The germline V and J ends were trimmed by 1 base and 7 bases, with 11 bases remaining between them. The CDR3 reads CASSLAQMGEQYF. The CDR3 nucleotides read TGTGCCAGCAGCTTAGCCCAGATGGGGGAGCAGTACTTC. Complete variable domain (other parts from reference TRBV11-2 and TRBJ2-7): EAGVAQSPRYKIIEKRQSVAFWCNPISGHATLYWYQQILGQGPKLLIQFQNNGVVDDSQLPKDRFSAERLKGVDSTLKIQPAKLEDSAVYLCASSLAQMGEQYFGPGTRLTVT.

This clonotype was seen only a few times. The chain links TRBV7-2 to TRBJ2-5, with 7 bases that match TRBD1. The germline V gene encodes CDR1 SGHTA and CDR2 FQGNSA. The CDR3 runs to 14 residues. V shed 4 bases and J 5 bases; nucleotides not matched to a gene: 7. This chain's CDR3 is CASSSDRWGETQYF. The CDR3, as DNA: TGTGCCAGCAGCTCGGACAGGTGGGGGGAGACCCAGTACTTC.

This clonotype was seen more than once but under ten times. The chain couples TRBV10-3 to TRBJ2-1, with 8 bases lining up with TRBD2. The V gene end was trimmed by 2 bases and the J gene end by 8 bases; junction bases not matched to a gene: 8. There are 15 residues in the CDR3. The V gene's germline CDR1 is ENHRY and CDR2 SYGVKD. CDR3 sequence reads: CAISEPGTGGDEQFF. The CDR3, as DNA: TGTGCCATCAGTGAGCCAGGGACGGGAGGGGATGAGCAGTTCTTC.

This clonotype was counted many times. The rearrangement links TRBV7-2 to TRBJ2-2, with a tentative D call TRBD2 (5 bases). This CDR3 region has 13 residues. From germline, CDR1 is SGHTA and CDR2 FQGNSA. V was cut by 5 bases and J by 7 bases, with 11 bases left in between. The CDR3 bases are TGTGCCAGCAGCCGGGGAGCTGGCGGGGAGCTGTTTTTT. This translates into CASSRGAGGELFF.

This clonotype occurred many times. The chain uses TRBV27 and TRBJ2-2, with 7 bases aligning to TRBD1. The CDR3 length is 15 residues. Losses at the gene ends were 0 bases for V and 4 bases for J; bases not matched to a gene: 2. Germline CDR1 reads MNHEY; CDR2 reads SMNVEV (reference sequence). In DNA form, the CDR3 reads TGTGCCAGCAGTTTATCCGGACAGGTCACCGGGGAGCTGTTTTTT. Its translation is CASSLSGQVTGELFF.